This entry lists 10 T cell receptor beta chains sequenced from one sample in a study of identical twins. One entry per CDR3 protein results from TCRdb running MiXCR on the 5' RACE reads. The sample has roughly 290,000 distinct CDR3 sequences; roughly 8.6% are singletons. The same data also contributed to another study, on yellow fever vaccine responses in identical twins.

Material: memory (CD45RO+) T cells sorted from blood. These receptors all come from a young woman in good health.

This clonotype was observed at least ten times. V gene TRBV4-1 combines with J gene TRBJ1-5; maybe TRBD1 (5 bases). Trimming took off 2 bases at V and 0 bases at J, with 14 bases between the two ends. The CDR3 has 17 amino acids. Germline lookup yields CDR1 MGHRA and CDR2 YSYEKL. The CDR3: CASSQSGAGTSNQPQHF. The CDR3 region has the DNA TGCGCCAGCAGCCAAAGTGGGGCAGGTACTAGCAATCAGCCCCAGCATTTT.

This rearrangement joins TRBV5-1 to TRBJ2-7; TRBD2 is a possible D gene (7 bases). The germline gives CDR1 SGHRS, CDR2 YFSETQ. V was shortened by 0 bases and J by 3 bases, with 10 bases between the two germline ends. CDR3 length: 14 amino acids. This CDR3 is CASSLGGGIYEQYV. The CDR3 coding sequence is TGCGCCAGCAGCTTGGGGGGGGGCATCTACGAGCAGTACGTC.

The chain is built from TRBV24-1 and TRBJ1-2; TRBD1 aligns across 8 bases. This CDR3 is 14 amino acids long. With V trimmed by 1 base and J by 8 bases, 5 bases remained unmatched. Germline values: CDR1 KGHDR, CDR2 SFDVKD. CDR3 residues: CATSDFSGGWGYTF. Here the CDR3 DNA reads TGTGCCACCAGTGATTTTTCAGGGGGCTGGGGCTACACCTTC.

This clonotype was seen many times. V and J are TRBV5-1 and TRBJ1-4, with 9 bases lining up with TRBD1. The CDR3 loop spans 14 amino acids. Germline-derived CDR1 and CDR2 are SGHRS and YFSETQ. V trimming: 4 bases; J trimming: 6 bases; junction bases outside the gene matches: 4. The CDR3 DNA reads TGCGCCAGCAGCCCGGGGACAGGGTATGAAAAACTGTTTTTT. It is translated as CASSPGTGYEKLFF.

A few counts support this clonotype. The chain links TRBV9 to TRBJ2-1, with 12 positions matching TRBD2. V dropped 3 bases and J dropped 5; count of bases not matched to a gene: 6. Germline values: CDR1 SGDLS, CDR2 YYNGEE. The CDR3 covers 16 residues. CDR3 sequence (DNA): TGTGCCAGCAGCGCGCTACTAGCGGGAGGCAACAATGAGCAGTTCTTC. It specifies CASSALLAGGNNEQFF.

This clonotype was detected a few times. The V gene is TRBV20-1, the J gene TRBJ2-1; possible D gene TRBD2, 6 bases. Trimming left V 5 bases short and J 7 bases short, with 15 bases between. This CDR3 spans 13 amino acids. Germline-derived CDR1 and CDR2 are DFQATT and SNEGSKA (reference sequence). In DNA, the CDR3 is TGCAGTGCTGCCGATGGGAGGAGTAATGAGCAGTTCTTC. This translates into CSAADGRSNEQFF.

Ten or more counts support this clonotype. The chain joins TRBV6-1 to TRBJ2-1; 9 bases agree with TRBD1. The CDR3 has 15 residues. Trimming at V came to 8 bases and at J to 15 bases, leaving 20 bases not matched to a gene. CDR1 and CDR2 from the germline V gene are MNHNS and SASEGT. The CDR3 sequence: CASVLGGTGRDWPFF. CDR3 nucleotides: TGTGCCAGCGTCCTGGGGGGGACAGGGAGGGACTGGCCGTTCTTC.

The rearrangement links TRBV29-1 to TRBJ2-1; 10 bases are shared with TRBD2. The CDR3 has 14 amino acids. Germline V gives CDR1 SQVTM, CDR2 ANQGSEA. V gave up 5 bases and J gave up 6 bases; unmatched junction bases: 7. For the CDR3, the DNA is TGCAGCGTTCTGGCTAGCGGGAGATCCAATGAGCAGTTCTTC. It encodes CSVLASGRSNEQFF.

The rearrangement uses TRBV6-1 and TRBJ1-2, with D perhaps TRBD1 (5 bases). Germline V lookup: CDR1 MNHNS, CDR2 SASEGT. The CDR3 is made up of 13 amino acids. Trimming removed 4 bases at V and 2 bases at J, with 8 bases between. As DNA, the CDR3 is TGTGCCAGCAGTGTAAACAGGAACTATGGCTACACCTTC. This translates into CASSVNRNYGYTF.

This clonotype was picked up many times. The chain has TRBV10-3 and TRBJ1-4; D is ambiguous. The V end was cut by 3 bases, the J end by 1 base, with 9 bases between. The CDR3 spans 15 residues. Looked up from germline, CDR1 is ENHRY and CDR2 is SYGVKD. The CDR3 region is CAISDGERTNEKLFF. The CDR3 nucleotides read TGTGCCATCAGTGATGGAGAAAGAACTAATGAAAAACTGTTTTTT.